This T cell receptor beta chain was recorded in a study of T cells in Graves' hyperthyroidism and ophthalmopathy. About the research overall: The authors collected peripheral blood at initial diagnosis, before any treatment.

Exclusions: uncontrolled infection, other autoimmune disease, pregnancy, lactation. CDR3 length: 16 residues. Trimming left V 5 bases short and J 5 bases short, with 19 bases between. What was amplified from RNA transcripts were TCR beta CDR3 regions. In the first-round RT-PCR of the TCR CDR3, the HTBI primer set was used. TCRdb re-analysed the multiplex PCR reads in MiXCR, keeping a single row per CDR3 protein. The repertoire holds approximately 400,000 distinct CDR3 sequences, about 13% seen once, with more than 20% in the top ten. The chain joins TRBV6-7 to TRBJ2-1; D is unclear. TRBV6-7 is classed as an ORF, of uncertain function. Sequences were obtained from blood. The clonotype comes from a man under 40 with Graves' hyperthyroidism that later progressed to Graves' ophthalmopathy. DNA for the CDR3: TGTGCCAGCAGTAACCTCAGGAATCCTGCACACAATGAGCAGTTCTTC. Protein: CASSNLRNPAHNEQFF.